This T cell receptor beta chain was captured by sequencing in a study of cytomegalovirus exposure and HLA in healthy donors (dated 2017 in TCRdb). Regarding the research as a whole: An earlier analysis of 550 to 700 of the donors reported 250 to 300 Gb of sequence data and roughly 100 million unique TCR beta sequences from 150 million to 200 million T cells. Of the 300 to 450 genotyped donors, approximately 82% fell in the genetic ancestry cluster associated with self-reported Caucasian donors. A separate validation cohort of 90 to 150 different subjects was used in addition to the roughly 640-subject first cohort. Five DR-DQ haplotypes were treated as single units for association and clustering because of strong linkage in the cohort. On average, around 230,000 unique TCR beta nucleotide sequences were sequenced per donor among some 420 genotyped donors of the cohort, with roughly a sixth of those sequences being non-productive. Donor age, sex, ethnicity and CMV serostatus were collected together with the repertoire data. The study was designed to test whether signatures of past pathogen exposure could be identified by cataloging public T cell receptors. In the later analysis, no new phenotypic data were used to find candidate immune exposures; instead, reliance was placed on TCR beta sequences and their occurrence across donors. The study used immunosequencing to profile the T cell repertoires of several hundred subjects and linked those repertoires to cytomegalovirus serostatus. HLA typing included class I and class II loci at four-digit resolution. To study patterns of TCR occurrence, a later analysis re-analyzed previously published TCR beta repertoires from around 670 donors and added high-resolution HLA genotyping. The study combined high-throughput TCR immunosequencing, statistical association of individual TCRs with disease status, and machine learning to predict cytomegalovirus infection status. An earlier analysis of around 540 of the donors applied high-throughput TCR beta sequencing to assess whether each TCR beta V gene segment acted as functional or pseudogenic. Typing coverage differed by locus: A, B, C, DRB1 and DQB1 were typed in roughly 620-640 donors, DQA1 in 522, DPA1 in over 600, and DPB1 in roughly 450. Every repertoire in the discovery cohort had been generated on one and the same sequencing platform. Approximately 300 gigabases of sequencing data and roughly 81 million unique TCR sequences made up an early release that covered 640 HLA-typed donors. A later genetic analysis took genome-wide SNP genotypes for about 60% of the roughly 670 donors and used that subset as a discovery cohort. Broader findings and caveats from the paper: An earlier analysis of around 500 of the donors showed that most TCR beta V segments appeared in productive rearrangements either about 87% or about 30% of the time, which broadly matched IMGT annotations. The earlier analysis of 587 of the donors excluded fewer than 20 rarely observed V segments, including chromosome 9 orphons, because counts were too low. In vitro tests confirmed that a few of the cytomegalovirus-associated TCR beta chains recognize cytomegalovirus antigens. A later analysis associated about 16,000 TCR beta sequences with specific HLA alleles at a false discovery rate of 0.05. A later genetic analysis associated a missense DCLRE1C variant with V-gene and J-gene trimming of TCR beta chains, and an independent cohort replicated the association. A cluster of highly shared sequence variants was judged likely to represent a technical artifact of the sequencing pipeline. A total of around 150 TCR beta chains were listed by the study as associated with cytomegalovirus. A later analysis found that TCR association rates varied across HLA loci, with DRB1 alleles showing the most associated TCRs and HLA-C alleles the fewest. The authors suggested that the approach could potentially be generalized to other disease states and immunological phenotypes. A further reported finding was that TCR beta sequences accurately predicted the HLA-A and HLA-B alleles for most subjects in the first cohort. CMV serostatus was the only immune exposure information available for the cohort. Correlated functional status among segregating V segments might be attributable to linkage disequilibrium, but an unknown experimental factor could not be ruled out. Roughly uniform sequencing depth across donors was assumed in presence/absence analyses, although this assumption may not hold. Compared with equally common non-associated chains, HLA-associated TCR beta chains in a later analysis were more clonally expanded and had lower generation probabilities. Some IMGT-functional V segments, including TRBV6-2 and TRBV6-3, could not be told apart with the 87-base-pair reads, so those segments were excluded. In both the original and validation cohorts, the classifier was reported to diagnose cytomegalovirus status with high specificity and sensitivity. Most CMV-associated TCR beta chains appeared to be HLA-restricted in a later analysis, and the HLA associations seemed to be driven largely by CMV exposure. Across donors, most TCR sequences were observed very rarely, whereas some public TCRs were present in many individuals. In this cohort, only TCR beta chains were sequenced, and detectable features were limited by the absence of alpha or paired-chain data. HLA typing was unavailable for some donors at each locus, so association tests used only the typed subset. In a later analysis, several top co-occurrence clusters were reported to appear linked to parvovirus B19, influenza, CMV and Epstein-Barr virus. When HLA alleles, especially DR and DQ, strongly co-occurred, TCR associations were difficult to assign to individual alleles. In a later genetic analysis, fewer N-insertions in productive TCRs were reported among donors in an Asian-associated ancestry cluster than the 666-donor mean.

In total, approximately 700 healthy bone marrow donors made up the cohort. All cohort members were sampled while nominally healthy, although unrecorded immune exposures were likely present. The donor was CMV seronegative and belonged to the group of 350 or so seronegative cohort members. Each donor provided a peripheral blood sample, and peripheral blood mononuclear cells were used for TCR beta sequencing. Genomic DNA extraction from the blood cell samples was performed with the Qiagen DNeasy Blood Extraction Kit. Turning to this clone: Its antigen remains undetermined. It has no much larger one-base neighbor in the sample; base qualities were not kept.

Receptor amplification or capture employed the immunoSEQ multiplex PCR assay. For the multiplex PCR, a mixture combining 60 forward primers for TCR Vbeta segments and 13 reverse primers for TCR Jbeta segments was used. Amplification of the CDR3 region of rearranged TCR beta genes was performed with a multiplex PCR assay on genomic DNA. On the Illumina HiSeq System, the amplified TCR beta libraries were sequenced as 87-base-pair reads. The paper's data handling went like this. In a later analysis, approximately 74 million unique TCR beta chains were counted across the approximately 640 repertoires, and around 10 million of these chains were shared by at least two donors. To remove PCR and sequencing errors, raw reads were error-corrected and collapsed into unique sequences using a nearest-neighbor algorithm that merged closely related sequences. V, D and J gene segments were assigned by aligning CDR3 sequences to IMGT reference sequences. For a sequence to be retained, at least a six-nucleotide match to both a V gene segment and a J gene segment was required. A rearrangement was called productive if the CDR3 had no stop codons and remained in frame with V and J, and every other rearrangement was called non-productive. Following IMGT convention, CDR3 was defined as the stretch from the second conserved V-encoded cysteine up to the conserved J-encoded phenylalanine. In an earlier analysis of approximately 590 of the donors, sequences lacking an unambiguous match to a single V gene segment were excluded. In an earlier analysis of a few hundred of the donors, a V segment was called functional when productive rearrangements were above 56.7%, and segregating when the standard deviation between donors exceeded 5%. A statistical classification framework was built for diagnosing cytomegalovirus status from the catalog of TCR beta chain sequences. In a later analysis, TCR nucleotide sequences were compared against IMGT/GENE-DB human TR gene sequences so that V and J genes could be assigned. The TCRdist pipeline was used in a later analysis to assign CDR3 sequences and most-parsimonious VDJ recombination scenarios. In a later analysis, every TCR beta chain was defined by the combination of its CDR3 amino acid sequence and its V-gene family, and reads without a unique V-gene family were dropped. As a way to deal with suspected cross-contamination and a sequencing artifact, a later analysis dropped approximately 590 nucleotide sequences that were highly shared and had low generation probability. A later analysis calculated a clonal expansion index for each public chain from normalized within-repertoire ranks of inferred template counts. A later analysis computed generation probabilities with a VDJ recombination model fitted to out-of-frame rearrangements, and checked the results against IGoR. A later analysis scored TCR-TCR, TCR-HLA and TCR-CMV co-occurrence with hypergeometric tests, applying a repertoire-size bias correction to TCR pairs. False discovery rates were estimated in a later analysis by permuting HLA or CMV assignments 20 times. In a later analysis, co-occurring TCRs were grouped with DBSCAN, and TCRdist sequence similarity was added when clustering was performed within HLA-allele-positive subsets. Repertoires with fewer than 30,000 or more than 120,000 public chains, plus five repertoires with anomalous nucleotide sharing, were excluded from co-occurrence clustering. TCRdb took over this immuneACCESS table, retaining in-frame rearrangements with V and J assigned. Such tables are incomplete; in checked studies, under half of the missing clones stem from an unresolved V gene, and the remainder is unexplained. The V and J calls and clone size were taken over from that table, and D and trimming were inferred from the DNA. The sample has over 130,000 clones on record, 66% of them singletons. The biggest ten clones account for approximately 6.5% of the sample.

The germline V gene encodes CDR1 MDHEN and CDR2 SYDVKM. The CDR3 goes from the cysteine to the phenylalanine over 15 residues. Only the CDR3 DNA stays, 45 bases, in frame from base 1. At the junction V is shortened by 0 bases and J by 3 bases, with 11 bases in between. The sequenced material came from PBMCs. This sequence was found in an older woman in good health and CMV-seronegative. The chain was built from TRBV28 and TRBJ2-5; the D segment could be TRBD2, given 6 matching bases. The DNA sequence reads TGTGCCAGCAGTTTATGGTCAGGAGGGGAAGAGACCCAGTACTTC. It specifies CASSLWSGGEETQYF.